The source of this T cell receptor beta chain is a study of blood T cell repertoires in COVID-19. About the study: Italy, Spain and the United States were the sources of the convalescent and acute COVID-19 samples. PBMCs, B-cell-depleted T cells, or T cells were the source of the cDNA or gDNA that made up the material.

In the original processing: From reference gene primer amplification, estimates of nucleated cell counts were derived. Generated by immunoSEQ multiplex PCR, the TCRdb table keeps only in-frame clones and is missing some. For V, J and clone size, that table is used; D and trimming come from the DNA. The sample lists about 210,000 clones, about 81% seen once, with around 9% in the top ten. V was clipped by 6 bases and J by 0 bases; unmatched bases: 6. Germline V CDR1 and CDR2: MNHEY, SMNVEV (reference sequence). The CDR3 extends over 16 amino acids. Membership in each cohort depended on participant-reported clinical history.

The specimen was PBMCs or T cells enriched from blood (not recorded which). The clonotype comes from a man aged 35-49 years who had recovered from COVID-19. This chain uses TRBV27 with TRBJ2-3, with TRBD2 matching 10 bases. DNA of the CDR3: TGTGCCAGCAGGGACCTAGCGGGGGATAGCACAGATACGCAGTATTTT. Translated, it gives CASRDLAGDSTDTQYF.